These 31 T cell receptor beta chains came from one sample sequenced in a study of cytomegalovirus exposure and HLA in healthy donors. PCR involved 60 Vbeta and 13 Jbeta primers. Clones were read by immunoSEQ multiplex PCR, and TCRdb kept only the in-frame ones, dropping some. Of approximately 150,000 clones in the sample, 60% to 80% were seen once. The specimen was PBMCs. The receptors stem from a man in his 60s in good health and CMV-seronegative.

The chain employs TRBV5-8 and TRBJ1-2; 7 nucleotides agree with TRBD1. Germline assignment: CDR1 SGHTS and CDR2 YDEGEE. With V trimmed by 5 bases and J by 7 bases, 8 bases remained unmatched. The CDR3 length is 13 residues. In DNA form, the CDR3 reads TGTGCCAGCAGTTCGGACAGGATCGGTGGCTACACCTTC. It translates to CASSSDRIGGYTF.

This clone was picked up a small number of times. The rearrangement uses TRBV5-4 and TRBJ2-3, with D tentatively TRBD2 (7 bases). V lost 4 bases to trimming and J lost 4 bases, with 19 bases between them. Germline V lookup: CDR1 SGHNT, CDR2 YYREEE (reference sequence). The CDR3 sequence is 16 residues long. CDR3: CASSTSRGRVADTQYF. CDR3 sequence (DNA): TGTGCCAGCAGCACCTCGCGGGGGCGCGTCGCAGATACGCAGTATTTT.

This clone showed up just a few times. The chain combines TRBV6-4 with TRBJ2-3; D possibly corresponds to TRBD2 (6 bases). Germline CDR1 reads MRHNA; CDR2 reads SNTAGT. The CDR3 runs to 15 residues. V was pared by 2 bases and J by 0 bases, with 9 bases between. For the CDR3, the DNA is TGTGCCAGCAGTGACGGCAGCGGGAGCACAGATACGCAGTATTTT. Encoded protein: CASSDGSGSTDTQYF.

The V gene is TRBV11-1, the J gene TRBJ1-1; the D gene is possibly TRBD1 (6 bases). The germline gives CDR1 SGHAT, CDR2 FQDESV (reference sequence). CDR3 size: 15 residues. Trimming removed 3 bases from V and 2 bases from J, with 13 bases in between. The CDR3 protein is CASSFLRGGNTEAFF. The CDR3 region has the DNA TGTGCCAGCAGCTTTCTCAGGGGTGGAAACACTGAAGCTTTCTTT.

This clone was seen only once. This chain connects TRBV5-4 to TRBJ2-5; TRBD2 matches 10 bases. J lost 2 bases, V lost 2 bases, and 6 bases had no gene match. The CDR3 covers 16 residues. In germline, CDR1 is SGHNT, CDR2 YYREEE (reference sequence). The CDR3 region is CASSFTSGEGQETQYF. CDR3 coding DNA: TGTGCCAGCAGCTTTACTAGCGGGGAGGGACAAGAGACCCAGTACTTC.

The sample holds one count of this clone. This chain connects TRBV19 to TRBJ2-3; 7 bases are shared with TRBD1. The V and J ends lost 7 bases and 2 bases, in that order; junction bases with no gene match: 6. This CDR3 spans 14 amino acids. Looked up from germline, CDR1 is LNHDA and CDR2 is SQIVND (reference sequence). The CDR3 protein is CASNPDRFTDTQYF. The CDR3 region has the DNA TGTGCCAGTAACCCGGACAGGTTCACAGATACGCAGTATTTT. Full variable domain (rest looked up from reference TRBV19 and TRBJ2-3): DGGITQSPKYLFRKEGQNVTLSCEQNLNHDAMYWYRQDPGQGLRLIYYSQIVNDFQKGDIAEGYSVSREKKESFPLTVTSAQKNPTAFYLCASNPDRFTDTQYFGPGTRLTVL.

This clone was seen once. The CDR3 DNA follows: TGTGCCAGCAGCTTGGGTTATTGGGGGGGTTCCTACAATGAGCAGTTCTTC. Its protein is CASSLGYWGGSYNEQFF. This chain connects TRBV5-6 to TRBJ2-1; 7 nucleotides align to TRBD2. The CDR3 contains 17 residues. Germline CDR1 reads SGHDT; CDR2 reads YYEEEE. The V gene end was trimmed by 0 bases and the J gene end by 1 base; junction bases not matched to a gene: 7.

The chain uses TRBV15 and TRBJ1-1; 7 bases match TRBD1. The CDR3 has 16 residues. The germline V gene encodes CDR1 LNHNV and CDR2 YYDKDF (reference sequence). The junction had 15 bases not matched to a gene; V was cut back by 6 bases and J by 5 bases. In nucleotides, the CDR3 is TGTGCCACCAGTAGACCTCGGGTAGGGGGCAGGACTGAAGCTTTCTTT. Protein: CATSRPRVGGRTEAFF.

This clone was detected only once. This rearrangement joins TRBV27 to TRBJ2-5, with 8 bases aligning to TRBD2. The CDR3 length is 16 residues. J lost 1 base, V lost 2 bases, and 6 bases had no gene match. The V gene's germline CDR1 is MNHEY and CDR2 SMNVEV (reference sequence). The CDR3 nucleotides read TGTGCCAGCAGTTTACGTTTAGGGACTAGCCAAGAGACCCAGTACTTC. This translates into CASSLRLGTSQETQYF.

The chain employs TRBV21-1 and TRBJ2-6; the tabulated D call, TRBD1, remains unverified against the DNA. TRBV21-1 is shown as a pseudogene. This CDR3 has 19 residues. CDR3 loop: CASSTHYGHPDSGANVLTF. In DNA form, the CDR3 reads TGTGCCAGCAGCACACACTATGGACACCCGGACTCTGGGGCCAACGTCCTGACTTTC.

CDR3 DNA: TGTGCCAGCAGCTTAGCGGCTCACTACGAGCAGTACTTC. Translation: CASSLAAHYEQYF. The chain couples TRBV11-1 to TRBJ2-5, with D unclear. The J call may be wrong; the DNA end is better matched by TRBJ2-7. Looked up from germline, CDR1 is SGHAT and CDR2 is FQDESV (reference sequence). The CDR3 extends over 13 amino acids.

The gene calls are TRBV5-4 and TRBJ2-3; D possibly corresponds to TRBD1 (6 bases). The CDR3 has 14 amino acids. The V gene lost 2 bases and the J gene lost 2 bases, with 9 bases spanning the gap. Germline V gene lookup returns CDR1 SGHNT and CDR2 YYREEE (reference sequence). The CDR3 region is CASSLQGVTDTQYF. In nucleotides, the CDR3 is TGTGCCAGCAGCTTACAGGGAGTCACAGATACGCAGTATTTT. The full variable domain, in which reference TRBV5-4 and TRBJ2-3 provide the parts outside the CDR3, is ETGVTQSPTHLIKTRGQQVTLRCSSQSGHNTVSWYQQALGQGPQFIFQYYREEENGRGNFPPRFSGLQFPNYSSELNVNALELDDSALYLCASSLQGVTDTQYFGPGTRLTVL.

The chain is built from TRBV6-6 and TRBJ2-5; 10 bases align to TRBD2. Germline CDR1 and CDR2: MNHNY and SVGAGI (reference sequence). The CDR3 is made up of 13 amino acids. The ends lost 8 bases at V and 5 bases at J; junction bases unmatched: 5. This CDR3 reads CASCLAGVETQYF. CDR3 DNA: TGTGCCAGCTGCCTAGCGGGGGTGGAGACCCAGTACTTC.

J is TRBJ1-5 and V is TRBV29-1, with D possibly TRBD1 on 5 matching bases. Germline values: CDR1 SQVTM, CDR2 ANQGSEA. The CDR3 spans 13 residues. Trimming cost V 4 bases and J 6 bases, with 13 bases left between them. The CDR3 nucleotides are TGCAGCGTTGTAACCGGCCAGGGTCAGCCCCAGCATTTT. Translated, it gives CSVVTGQGQPQHF.

This sequence joins TRBV27 and TRBJ2-3; possibly TRBD2 for D (5 bases). Trimming cost V 6 bases and J 2 bases, with 18 bases left between them. The length of the CDR3 is 16 residues. Germline V gives CDR1 MNHEY, CDR2 SMNVEV (reference sequence). CDR3 DNA: TGTGCCAGCAGCCCCGGGGTTCAACCAACCACAGATACGCAGTATTTT. It encodes CASSPGVQPTTDTQYF.

The rearrangement uses TRBV27 and TRBJ1-5; weak D call: TRBD1 (6 bases). This CDR3 has 13 amino acids. V was pared by 8 bases and J by 7 bases, with 15 bases between. CDR1 is MNHEY, CDR2 SMNVEV, per germline (reference sequence). The CDR3 sequence: CASAQGWRQPQHF. CDR3 bases: TGTGCCAGCGCTCAGGGGTGGAGGCAGCCCCAGCATTTT.

This clone appeared once. The rearrangement uses TRBV27 and TRBJ1-1; D gene ambiguous. The CDR3 totals 15 residues. The V and J ends lost 0 bases and 3 bases respectively, with 11 bases between them. From germline, CDR1 is MNHEY and CDR2 SMNVEV (reference sequence). The CDR3 reads CASSLSTVRDTEAFF. The CDR3 DNA follows: TGTGCCAGCAGTTTATCCACAGTGCGGGACACTGAAGCTTTCTTT.

The chain combines TRBV4-3 with TRBJ2-5, with 11 bases matching TRBD1. The CDR3 has 15 amino acids. Per germline, CDR1 LGHNA and CDR2 YSLEER. V shed 4 bases, J shed 4 bases, and the junction held 5 bases outside the gene matches. The CDR3 coding sequence is TGCGCCAGCAGCCTTTGGACAGGGGGCGGAGAGACCCAGTACTTC. Amino acids: CASSLWTGGGETQYF.

The chain uses TRBV11-2 and TRBJ1-1; D possibly corresponds to TRBD1 (6 bases). This CDR3 spans 11 amino acids. CDR1 is SGHAT and CDR2 is FQNNGV in the germline V gene. V was cut by 5 bases and J by 10 bases, with 11 bases left in between. The CDR3 is CASSQGGRAFF. The CDR3 bases are TGTGCCAGCAGCCAAGGGGGTCGAGCTTTCTTT.

This chain connects TRBV6-1 to TRBJ1-5; 9 positions match TRBD1. The ends lost 3 bases at V and 8 bases at J; junction bases unmatched: 5. The CDR3 spans 14 residues. Germline V gene lookup returns CDR1 MNHNS and CDR2 SASEGT. Here the CDR3 reads CASSEGQGSEPQHF. The CDR3 bases are TGTGCCAGCAGTGAGGGACAGGGTTCTGAGCCCCAGCATTTT.

This clone has just a few counts. This chain connects TRBV27 to TRBJ2-1, with a possible D match to TRBD2 (6 bases). Trimming pared 5 bases from V and 10 bases from J, leaving 15 bases between. CDR1 is MNHEY, CDR2 SMNVEV, per germline (reference sequence). This CDR3 has 13 residues. In nucleotides, the CDR3 is TGTGCCAGCAGTCCGGGGGTCGATGAGGAGCAGTTCTTC. It yields the protein CASSPGVDEEQFF.

This chain joins TRBV4-3 and TRBJ2-2; TRBD2 agrees at 8 bases. Germline CDR1 reads LGHNA; CDR2 reads YSLEER. V was clipped by 0 bases and J by 6 bases; unmatched bases: 9. There are 17 residues in the CDR3. In DNA, the CDR3 is TGCGCCAGCAGCCAAGATCCACCGACTAGCGAGGCCGGGGAGCTGTTTTTT. The encoded protein is CASSQDPPTSEAGELFF.

The chain couples TRBV5-5 to TRBJ1-2; D may be TRBD1 (6 bases). The V and J ends lost 1 base and 4 bases respectively, with 11 bases between them. Germline assignment: CDR1 SGHKS and CDR2 YYEKEE (reference sequence). There are 14 residues in the CDR3. Here the CDR3 reads CASSLQTGFYGYTF. CDR3 nucleotide sequence: TGTGCCAGCAGCTTGCAGACAGGCTTCTATGGCTACACCTTC.

This chain's CDR3 is CASKPTGTTTYNEQFF. The CDR3 region has the DNA TGTGCCAGCAAACCGACCGGGACAACTACCTACAATGAGCAGTTCTTC. The gene calls are TRBV4-2 and TRBJ2-1, with TRBD1 as a possible D gene (6 bases). Germline assignment: CDR1 LGHNA and CDR2 YNFKEQ. The V gene lost 7 bases and the J gene lost 2 bases, with 18 bases spanning the gap. This CDR3 spans 16 amino acids.

The gene calls are TRBV9 and TRBJ2-3, with 7 positions matching TRBD1. The trim removed 4 bases at V and 6 bases at J, leaving 8 bases unmatched. There are 14 residues in the CDR3. The V gene's germline CDR1 is SGDLS and CDR2 YYNGEE. The CDR3 nucleotides read TGTGCCAGCAGCCCACGGGACAGTTCGGATACGCAGTATTTT. This codes for CASSPRDSSDTQYF.

The table lists this clone with a count of one. V gene TRBV6-5 combines with J gene TRBJ1-3; 8 bases are a match to TRBD1. V shed 6 bases, J shed 4 bases, and the junction held 8 bases outside the gene matches. The germline V gene encodes CDR1 MNHEY and CDR2 SVGAGI. The CDR3 has 15 amino acids. CDR3 sequence: CASSPGGAEGNTIYF. The CDR3 nucleotides read TGTGCCAGCAGCCCAGGGGGCGCGGAAGGAAACACCATATATTTT.

The chain combines TRBV7-3 with TRBJ2-1, with a possible D match to TRBD2 (7 bases). V lost 7 bases and J lost 4, with 20 bases in between. The germline CDR1 and CDR2 sequences are SGHTA and FQGTGA. This CDR3 is 16 amino acids long. The CDR3 DNA reads TGTGCCAGCACCCTTGCTTCGGGGGGCGGGTACAATGAGCAGTTCTTC. Its translation: CASTLASGGGYNEQFF.

J is TRBJ2-2 and V is TRBV14; a weak D match, TRBD1 (6 bases). Germline CDR1 is SGHDN and CDR2 is FVKESK. This CDR3 is 17 amino acids long. V lost 4 bases and J 0 bases, leaving 15 bases between the germline ends. The chain's CDR3 is CASSPRLEGANTGELFF. The CDR3 DNA is TGTGCCAGCAGCCCCCGCCTTGAGGGGGCGAACACCGGGGAGCTGTTTTTT.

This chain uses TRBV9 with TRBJ2-7; D is perhaps TRBD2 (6 bases). Germline CDR1 is SGDLS and CDR2 is YYNGEE. V shed 4 bases and J shed 4 bases, with 15 bases lying between them. This CDR3 has 14 residues. This CDR3 reads CASSLGGGTYEQYF. The CDR3 bases are TGTGCCAGCAGCCTAGGTGGAGGGACTTACGAGCAGTACTTC.

The chain is built from TRBV5-1 and TRBJ2-5, with 8 bases fitting TRBD1. Germline values: CDR1 SGHRS, CDR2 YFSETQ. V lost 3 bases and J lost 5; bases outside the gene matches: 9. The CDR3 is 15 amino acids. CDR3 bases: TGCGCCAGCAGCTCTGGGCAGGGGGCCGTGGAGACCCAGTACTTC. Protein product: CASSSGQGAVETQYF.

Remarks on this clone: A junction end diverges from the germline sequence, so it may reflect a read error. The chain employs TRBV7-9 and TRBJ2-7; D unresolved. The CDR3 is 13 residues long. Germline lookup yields CDR1 SEHNR and CDR2 FQNEAQ (reference sequence). The CDR3 DNA follows: TGTTCCAGCAATTTACACCCAGCCTACGAGCAGTACTTC. It encodes CSSNLHPAYEQYF.